These T cell receptor beta chains were read from a single sample in a study of blood T cell repertoires in COVID-19. The assay was immunoSEQ multiplex PCR, and TCRdb's table has in-frame clones only and misses some. The repertoire holds more than 120,000 clones, with 80% to 90% as singletons. Sequencing was carried out using peripheral blood. These receptor sequences come from a woman in her 50s with active or convalescent COVID-19. Both conserved end residues are part of each CDR3. The order of the fields is clone size, V gene, J gene, D gene, CDR3 protein, CDR3 DNA. D genes are given only for firm matches. Clone size, where shown, is once, few, many, or a class for clones that have expanded.

once,TRBV7-3,TRBJ2-1,TRBD2,CASSSLAGGVPPFNEQFF,TGTGCCAGCAGCTCTCTAGCGGGGGGGGTCCCCCCTTTCAATGAGCAGTTCTTC
few,TRBV3-1/TRBV3-2,TRBJ1-1,-,CASSQDLGRLNTEAFF,TGTGCCAGCAGCCAAGATCTGGGGAGGCTAAACACTGAAGCTTTCTTT
-,TRBV3-1/TRBV3-2,TRBJ2-1,-,CASSQVQGEEQFF,TGTGCCAGCAGCCAAGTTCAGGGCGAAGAGCAGTTCTTC
-,TRBV3-1/TRBV3-2,TRBJ2-7,-,CASSYLQGNEQYF,TGTGCCAGCAGCTACCTACAGGGAAACGAGCAGTACTTC
-,TRBV28,TRBJ2-1,TRBD2,CASSLGLAGGVHEQFF,TGTGCCAGCAGTTTGGGGTTAGCGGGAGGAGTCCATGAGCAGTTCTTC
-,TRBV5-6,TRBJ1-1,TRBD1,CASSADRGFTEAFF,TGTGCCAGCAGTGCTGACAGGGGGTTCACTGAAGCTTTCTTT
-,TRBV9,TRBJ2-3,-,CASSVLAGYTDTQYF,TGTGCCAGCAGCGTACTTGCGGGCTACACAGATACGCAGTATTTT
-,TRBV7-2,TRBJ1-2,TRBD1,CASSLEVYRGRHGYTF,TGTGCCAGCAGCTTAGAGGTTTACAGGGGGCGTCATGGCTACACCTTC
-,TRBV30,TRBJ2-1,TRBD2,CAWAPGTSRWGDEQFF,TGTGCCTGGGCCCCCGGGACTAGCCGCTGGGGAGATGAGCAGTTCTTC
-,TRBV7-8,TRBJ1-1,TRBD1,CASSVNPGGAGTEAFF,TGTGCCAGCAGCGTAAATCCAGGGGGCGCGGGGACTGAAGCTTTCTTT
-,TRBV7-8,TRBJ2-1,-,CASSSTSSSYNEQFF,TGTGCCAGCAGTTCCACATCTAGCTCCTACAATGAGCAGTTCTTC
-,TRBV27,TRBJ2-7,-,CASGLYEQYF,TGTGCCAGCGGGCTCTACGAGCAGTACTTC
few,TRBV4-3,TRBJ2-3,-,CASSHDISTDTQYF,TGCGCCAGCAGCCATGACATAAGCACAGATACGCAGTATTTT
-,TRBV4-1,TRBJ1-4,-,CASSPRGQNEKLFF,TGCGCCAGCAGCCCCCGAGGACAGAATGAAAAACTGTTTTTT
-,TRBV6-2/TRBV6-3,TRBJ1-1,-,CASSYLAGNTEAFF,TGTGCCAGCAGTTACCTAGCGGGAAACACTGAAGCTTTCTTT
once,TRBV6-2/TRBV6-3,TRBJ2-3,-,CASSYWKGTPSTDTQYF,TGTGCCAGCAGTTACTGGAAGGGGACACCGAGCACAGATACGCAGTATTTT
-,TRBV6-1,TRBJ2-7,TRBD1,CASSDPLGQGNYEQYF,TGTGCCAGCAGTGACCCCCTAGGACAGGGAAACTACGAGCAGTACTTC
-,TRBV14,TRBJ1-5,-,CASSQGAGSPQHF,TGTGCCAGCAGCCAAGGAGCCGGGTCCCCCCAGCATTTT
-,TRBV6-2/TRBV6-3,TRBJ1-2,TRBD1,CASSVPGQGTFNYGYTF,TGTGCCAGCAGTGTCCCGGGACAGGGGACTTTCAACTATGGCTACACCTTC
-,TRBV7-2,TRBJ1-1,-,CASSLVLGGNTEAFF,TGTGCCAGCAGCTTAGTCCTGGGAGGGAACACTGAAGCTTTCTTT
few,TRBV7-7,TRBJ2-7,-,CASSLGSRDEQYF,TGTGCTAGCAGCTTAGGTTCCAGGGACGAGCAGTACTTC
-,TRBV5-1,TRBJ2-7,-,CASSSGQYYEQYF,TGCGCCAGCAGCTCAGGACAGTACTACGAGCAGTACTTC
-,TRBV28,TRBJ1-2,-,CASSLRYYGYTF,TGTGCCAGCAGTTTACGGTACTATGGCTACACCTTC
-,TRBV7-2,TRBJ2-3,-,CASSLRGGSTDTQYF,TGTGCCAGCAGCCTTCGAGGAGGGTCCACAGATACGCAGTATTTT
-,TRBV7-8,TRBJ2-5,-,CASSNDRTGETQYF,TGTGCCAGCAGTAATGACAGAACGGGTGAGACCCAGTACTTC
-,TRBV7-2,TRBJ2-1,TRBD2,CASSPTSGGRYEQFF,TGTGCCAGCAGCCCTACTAGCGGGGGCCGCTATGAGCAGTTCTTC
-,TRBV9,TRBJ2-6,-,CASSPPGNSGANVLTF,TGTGCCAGCAGCCCTCCAGGGAACTCTGGGGCCAACGTCCTGACTTTC